The 27 T cell receptor beta chains below were found in one sample sequenced in a study of blood T cell repertoires in COVID-19. Data came from immunoSEQ multiplex PCR; TCRdb stores just in-frame clones and leaves some out. The table records about 45,000 clones, approximately 85% of them present only once. Sample: peripheral blood. The receptors shown here come from a woman aged 80 or over with acute or convalescent COVID-19.

This clone appeared a single time. One junction end does not reproduce the germline sequence, and a read error may be involved. The rearrangement joins TRBV9 to TRBJ2-2; 8 nucleotides agree with TRBD2. The V gene's germline CDR1 is SGDLS and CDR2 YYNGEE. This CDR3 region has 16 residues. CDR3 nucleotides: TGTGCCAGCAGCTACGGGACTAGTTCGAAAACCGGGGAGCTGTTTTTT. Encoded protein: CASSYGTSSKTGELFF.

This clone has only a few counts. V usage is TRBV5-1 and J usage is TRBJ2-2, with TRBD2 identical over 7 bases. There are 14 residues in the CDR3. From germline, CDR1 is SGHRS and CDR2 YFSETQ. V trimming: 1 base; J trimming: 6 bases; junction bases outside the gene matches: 3. CDR3 DNA sequence: TGCGCCAGCAGCTTGCGGGAGGCGGCCGGGGAGCTGTTTTTT. Translated, it gives CASSLREAAGELFF.

This clone was seen only once. This chain links TRBV4-2 with TRBJ1-2, with TRBD1 matching 7 bases. CDR1 and CDR2 from the germline V gene are LGHNA and YNFKEQ. The CDR3 extends over 15 amino acids. Germline trimming cut 0 bases from V and 6 bases from J; bases unmatched to any gene: 7. The chain's CDR3 is CASSQERDSIDGYTF. The DNA of the CDR3 is TGTGCCAGCAGCCAAGAGCGGGACAGCATCGATGGCTACACCTTC.

This clone came up a few times. The chain combines TRBV29-1 with TRBJ1-1, with a weak D call TRBD1 (5 bases). The CDR3 length is 14 residues. Germline CDR1 reads SQVTM; CDR2 reads ANQGSEA. V dropped 1 base and J dropped 2 bases, with 11 bases sitting between them. In nucleotides, the CDR3 is TGCAGCGTTGAAGTGGGGGGATTAAACACTGAAGCTTTCTTT. It codes for CSVEVGGLNTEAFF.

This chain links TRBV2 with TRBJ2-5; TRBD2 matches at 13 bases. Germline CDR1 and CDR2: SNHLY and FYNNEI. The CDR3 has 14 residues. The V gene end was trimmed by 7 bases and the J gene end by 4 bases; junction bases not matched to a gene: 3. CDR3 sequence reads: CASMGLAGRETQYF. The CDR3 DNA reads as TGTGCCAGCATGGGACTAGCGGGAAGAGAGACCCAGTACTTC.

The chain joins TRBV18 to TRBJ1-1; 8 bases line up with TRBD1. The length of the CDR3 is 15 residues. Germline V gene data show CDR1 as KGHSH and CDR2 as LQKENI. Trimming cost V 4 bases and J 1 base; bases outside gene matches: 5. CDR3 sequence reads: CASSLSGQGNTEAFF. Written as DNA, the CDR3 is TGTGCCAGCTCACTCTCCGGACAGGGGAACACTGAAGCTTTCTTT.

This clone was picked up one time. J is TRBJ1-1 and V is TRBV3-1 (or the pseudogene TRBV3-2); D not resolved. Germline CDR1 is LGHDT and CDR2 is YNNKEL (reference sequence). Trimming took off 1 base at V and 0 bases at J, with 3 bases between the two ends. The CDR3 extends over 13 amino acids. The CDR3 is CASSQALNTEAFF. CDR3 in DNA: TGTGCCAGCAGCCAAGCGTTGAACACTGAAGCTTTCTTT.

The V call is TRBV5-1, the J call TRBJ1-1; 8 bases are shared with TRBD1. The V segment lost 4 bases and the J segment 4 bases; nucleotides outside the gene matches: 6. Germline CDR1 and CDR2: SGHRS and YFSETQ. This CDR3 is built from 14 residues. DNA of the CDR3: TGCGCCAGCAGCGCAGGACAGGGCGGCACTGAAGCTTTCTTT. This translates into CASSAGQGGTEAFF.

The chain is built from TRBV7-9 and TRBJ2-1; 10 positions agree with TRBD2. Germline-derived CDR1 and CDR2 are SEHNR and FQNEAQ (reference sequence). J lost 1 base, V lost 6 bases, and 3 bases had no gene match. The length of the CDR3 is 15 residues. The CDR3 region is CASSTTSGSYNEQFF. Written as DNA, the CDR3 is TGTGCCAGCAGTACGACTAGCGGGTCCTACAATGAGCAGTTCTTC.

This sequence joins TRBV6-5 and TRBJ1-5; 9 bases align to TRBD1. CDR1 and CDR2 (germline): MNHEY, SVGAGI. The CDR3 consists of 14 residues. The junction had 3 bases not matched to a gene; V was cut back by 7 bases and J by 2 bases. The CDR3 region is CASTGQGGNQPQHF. The DNA for the CDR3 is TGTGCCAGCACGGGACAGGGTGGCAATCAGCCCCAGCATTTT.

The CDR3: CATSERGLDNEQFF. DNA of the CDR3: TGTGCCACCAGTGAGCGGGGGTTGGACAATGAGCAGTTCTTC. The chain carries TRBV24-1 and TRBJ2-1, with 7 bases identical to TRBD2. This CDR3 spans 14 amino acids. From germline, CDR1 is KGHDR and CDR2 SFDVKD. The J segment lost 5 bases and the V segment lost 4 bases, leaving 4 bases of the junction unmatched.

The chain is built from TRBV19 and TRBJ1-4; no clear D gene. The germline V gene has CDR1 LNHDA and CDR2 SQIVND (reference sequence). Trimming took off 7 bases at V and 2 bases at J, with 11 bases between the two ends. This CDR3 is built from 14 residues. The CDR3 reads CASTKQSTNEKLFF. CDR3 coding DNA: TGTGCCAGTACCAAACAGTCGACTAATGAAAAACTGTTTTTT.

Comments on this clone: Other nucleotide sequences from this sample produce the same CDR3. The V and J genes are TRBV12-3 or TRBV12-4 and TRBJ1-2; 9 bases fit TRBD1. The CDR3 is 13 residues long. V shed 6 bases, J shed 5 bases, and the junction held 4 bases outside the gene matches. CDR3 sequence reads: CASRPDRGYGYTF. Here the CDR3 DNA reads TGTGCCAGCAGACCAGACAGGGGGTATGGCTACACCTTC.

V gene TRBV5-1 combines with J gene TRBJ1-1, with D perhaps TRBD1 (5 bases). The CDR3 extends over 16 amino acids. Germline V lookup: CDR1 SGHRS, CDR2 YFSETQ. Trimming took off 4 bases at V and 1 base at J, with 17 bases between the two ends. The CDR3 reads CASSLLKGRQNTEAFF. CDR3 coding DNA: TGCGCCAGCAGCCTGCTGAAGGGGAGGCAGAACACTGAAGCTTTCTTT.

This rearrangement joins TRBV7-6 to TRBJ2-3; 15 bases line up with TRBD2. This CDR3 has 17 amino acids. Unmatched junction bases numbered 7, after V lost 4 bases and J lost 5 bases. CDR1 is SGHVS and CDR2 is FNYEAQ in the germline V gene. This CDR3 reads CASSSGTSGRSLDTQYF. CDR3 nucleotide sequence: TGTGCCAGCAGCTCAGGGACTAGCGGGAGGTCCCTAGATACGCAGTATTTT.

The V gene is TRBV5-1, the J gene TRBJ2-1; TRBD1 might be the D (6 bases). The CDR3 runs to 13 residues. Germline CDR1 SGHRS, CDR2 YFSETQ. Between the trimmed V and J ends, which lost 2 bases and 3 bases, there was a span of 6 bases. CDR3 loop: CASSFRGYNEQFF. DNA for the CDR3: TGCGCCAGCAGCTTCAGGGGCTACAATGAGCAGTTCTTC.

The genes are TRBV25-1 and TRBJ1-1; 7 bases fit TRBD1. From germline, CDR1 is MGHDK and CDR2 SYGVNS. This CDR3 has 13 residues. Germline trimming cut 9 bases from V and 7 bases from J; bases unmatched to any gene: 11. Written as DNA, the CDR3 is TGTGCCAGGGAAATGGACAGGCGTTTTGAAGCTTTCTTT. It codes for CAREMDRRFEAFF.

This rearrangement joins TRBV18 to TRBJ2-2; D unclear. This CDR3 is built from 15 residues. CDR1 and CDR2 (germline): KGHSH, LQKENI. Trimming left V 2 bases short and J 4 bases short, with 11 bases between. The CDR3 DNA follows: TGTGCCAGCTCACCAGCTAACTCAATCACCGGGGAGCTGTTTTTT. Translation gives CASSPANSITGELFF.

The chain employs TRBV19 and TRBJ2-3; D remains ambiguous. The CDR3 is 12 residues long. Germline V gene data show CDR1 as LNHDA and CDR2 as SQIVND (reference sequence). V lost 4 bases and J 4 bases, leaving 6 bases between the germline ends. For the CDR3, the DNA is TGTGCCAGTAGTAATCGGGCAGATACGCAGTATTTT. As protein: CASSNRADTQYF. Drawing the rest from reference TRBV19 and TRBJ2-3, the complete variable domain is DGGITQSPKYLFRKEGQNVTLSCEQNLNHDAMYWYRQDPGQGLRLIYYSQIVNDFQKGDIAEGYSVSREKKESFPLTVTSAQKNPTAFYLCASSNRADTQYFGPGTRLTVL.

The rearrangement links TRBV5-1 to TRBJ2-7; a weak D match, TRBD2 (6 bases). This CDR3 region has 14 residues. Germline values: CDR1 SGHRS, CDR2 YFSETQ. The V end was cut by 6 bases, the J end by 6 bases, with 19 bases between. CDR3 residues: CASTEAGSRPEQYF. CDR3 DNA: TGCGCCAGCACCGAAGCGGGCTCCCGTCCCGAGCAGTACTTC.

There are a few counts of this clone. The chain carries TRBV10-3 and TRBJ2-7, with a possible D match to TRBD2 (6 bases). Germline values: CDR1 ENHRY, CDR2 SYGVKD. V lost 11 bases, J lost 2 bases, and 10 bases lay in between. This CDR3 is 11 amino acids long. CDR3 bases: TGTGCCGGCGGGGCCCCCTACGAGCAGTACTTC. It yields the protein CAGGAPYEQYF.

V and J are TRBV28 and TRBJ2-1, with a weak D call TRBD2 (5 bases). This CDR3 has 16 residues. Trimming took off 6 bases at V and 0 bases at J, with 15 bases between the two ends. Germline CDR1 is MDHEN and CDR2 is SYDVKM. The CDR3 loop reads CASSLSGRSSYNEQFF. The DNA of the CDR3 is TGTGCCAGCAGCCTGAGCGGACGGAGCTCCTACAATGAGCAGTTCTTC.

The chain joins TRBV6-5 to TRBJ2-7; D is possibly TRBD1 (6 bases). The germline gives CDR1 MNHEY, CDR2 SVGAGI. The CDR3 is 13 amino acids. V was trimmed by 6 bases and J by 7 bases, leaving 16 bases between them. The CDR3 sequence: CASSLQGNMEQYF. The DNA of the CDR3 is TGTGCCAGCAGCTTACAGGGCAACATGGAGCAGTACTTC.

The chain joins TRBV6-5 to TRBJ2-5, with TRBD2 matching 8 bases. Germline assignment: CDR1 MNHEY and CDR2 SVGAGI. Trimming cost V 0 bases and J 7 bases; bases outside gene matches: 10. The CDR3 has 16 residues. CDR3 sequence reads: CASSYSSPGGGGTQYF. CDR3 coding DNA: TGTGCCAGCAGTTACTCGTCTCCCGGGGGGGGAGGGACCCAGTACTTC.

This clone occurred once. The gene calls are TRBV6-5 and TRBJ2-5, with 7 positions matching TRBD1. CDR1 and CDR2 (germline): MNHEY, SVGAGI. The V and J ends lost 7 bases and 7 bases, in that order; junction bases with no gene match: 9. CDR3 length: 13 residues. The CDR3, as DNA: TGTGCCAGCAAAAGACAGGGTTTGGGGACCCAGTACTTC. Protein sequence: CASKRQGLGTQYF.

V gene TRBV11-3 combines with J gene TRBJ2-3; TRBD1 aligns across 7 bases. The V and J ends lost 1 base and 7 bases, in that order; junction bases with no gene match: 5. CDR1 and CDR2 from the germline V gene are SGHNT and YENEEA. The CDR3 totals 14 residues. In nucleotides, the CDR3 is TGTGCCAGCAGCTTAGGGACAGGATCGAATACGCAGTATTTT. As protein: CASSLGTGSNTQYF.

This chain links TRBV5-1 with TRBJ2-3, with D maybe TRBD2 (5 bases). Trimming took 0 bases from V and 2 from J, leaving 7 bases between them. CDR1 is SGHRS and CDR2 is YFSETQ in the germline V gene. The CDR3 contains 14 residues. For the CDR3, the DNA is TGCGCCAGCAGCTTGGGCGGGCCCACAGATACGCAGTATTTT. As protein: CASSLGGPTDTQYF.